This is a list of T cell receptor beta chains from one sample in a study of OX40 agonist ivuxolimab in advanced cancers. Method: immunoSEQ multiplex PCR; TCRdb's copy keeps in-frame clones and lacks some. The data hold 15,000 to 20,000 clones, with about 80% observed a single time. Here the sequenced sample was CD4+ or CD8+ T cells sorted from blood, taken in a trial of the OX40 agonist ivuxolimab. The receptors were gathered from an adult with an advanced solid tumor such as melanoma, head and neck, liver or kidney cancer. The conserved cysteine and the conserved F or W are not part of the CDR3 here. Each record gives: J gene, V gene, CDR3 protein.

J: TRBJ2-7
V: TRBV9
CDR3: ASSVSGGVYEQY

J: TRBJ2-3
V: TRBV7-9
CDR3: ASKDLRVLGSTDTQY

J: TRBJ1-5
V: TRBV19
CDR3: ASRQGNQPQH

J: TRBJ1-4
V: TRBV6-5
CDR3: ASSLGMAGREKLF

J: TRBJ1-5
V: TRBV19
CDR3: ASSAGPDQH

J: TRBJ2-5
V: TRBV7-6
CDR3: ASRRDWTVPQETQY

J: TRBJ1-6
V: TRBV6-5
CDR3: ASSYSTQGRSPLH

J: TRBJ2-3
V: TRBV15
CDR3: ATSSPLTDTQY

J: TRBJ1-2
V: TRBV5-1
CDR3: ASSSDPSYVDYYGYT

J: TRBJ2-7
V: TRBV10-1
CDR3: ASSYDRYEQY

J: TRBJ1-2
V: TRBV6-1
CDR3: ASTNRGNYGYT

J: TRBJ2-1
V: TRBV29-1
CDR3: SVEVQNSGGSQF

J: TRBJ2-1
V: TRBV10-2
CDR3: ASSFDRAKALSYNEQF

J: TRBJ1-1
V: TRBV6-6
CDR3: ASSRMGGSGAF

J: TRBJ1-1
V: TRBV14
CDR3: ASSQLRTLNTEAF

J: TRBJ1-1
V: TRBV2
CDR3: ASMDPLGAF

J: TRBJ2-5
V: TRBV6-5
CDR3: ASSYGGVQETQY

J: TRBJ2-7
V: TRBV5-1
CDR3: ASSTGPQGEQY

J: TRBJ2-3
V: TRBV5-1
CDR3: ASSLLKRGVLTTDTQY

J: TRBJ1-2
V: TRBV9
CDR3: ASSPDRVDYGYT

J: TRBJ1-2
V: TRBV10-3
CDR3: AISGASEAGFYGYT

J: TRBJ2-2
V: TRBV4-2
CDR3: ASSQVAGKTGELF

J: TRBJ2-1
V: TRBV2
CDR3: ASSYSTNNEQF

J: TRBJ1-1
V: TRBV7-9
CDR3: AGRTGLNTEAF

J: TRBJ2-1
V: TRBV7-3
CDR3: ASSLDRYNEQF

J: TRBJ2-7
V: TRBV5-1
CDR3: ASSLGTGPFLEQY

J: TRBJ2-1
V: TRBV19
CDR3: ASSITTSGGFHEQF

J: TRBJ1-5
V: TRBV19
CDR3: ASSTPAETGPIVLFSGQPQH

J: TRBJ1-1
V: TRBV11-3
CDR3: ASSNGFAEAF

J: TRBJ1-2
V: TRBV7-9
CDR3: ASSPQGSGYGYT

J: TRBJ2-4
V: TRBV19
CDR3: ASSIDPDGFLAKNIQY

J: TRBJ1-4
V: TRBV4-1
CDR3: ASSLRSGGTGGIDEKLF

J: TRBJ2-7
V: TRBV6-6
CDR3: ASSEERGLVGEQY

J: TRBJ1-5
V: TRBV28
CDR3: ASRRITGDSNQPQH

J: TRBJ2-7
V: TRBV28
CDR3: ASSLRTGLYEQY

J: TRBJ1-2
V: TRBV4-3
CDR3: ASSQNDGAGYT

J: TRBJ2-7
V: TRBV7-6
CDR3: ASSSSGLYEQY

J: TRBJ2-3
V: TRBV2
CDR3: ASSDPTDTQY

J: -
V: TRBV2
CDR3: ASRDDRARHEQY

J: TRBJ2-3
V: TRBV11-3
CDR3: ASSPGVIAGSAADTQY

J: TRBJ2-3
V: TRBV29-1
CDR3: SVVGFGSGASTDTQY

J: TRBJ1-2
V: TRBV4-1
CDR3: ASSLPPGNSGYT

J: TRBJ2-5
V: TRBV13
CDR3: ASSFRGGDQETQY

J: TRBJ1-6
V: TRBV7-2
CDR3: ASSQVGGEYGPLH

J: TRBJ1-6
V: TRBV6-4
CDR3: ASSDSDNSPLH

J: TRBJ2-7
V: TRBV6-5
CDR3: ASKPGQGPYEQY

J: TRBJ2-1
V: TRBV4-3
CDR3: ASSPVPGAYNEQF

J: TRBJ2-3
V: TRBV5-6
CDR3: ASGGLAGAPRY